The next 32 T cell receptor beta chains were all read from a single sample in a study of T cell repertoires in cytomegalovirus infection. TCRdb re-called the reads with MiXCR, one entry per CDR3 protein. The sample contains roughly 570,000 distinct CDR3 sequences, under 45% of which appear only once. Their antigen targets remain unknown. This specimen was cultured PBMCs, taken from culture after CMV antigen stimulation. These receptors were obtained from a human donor in good health (CMV status not recorded). Some clones in this sample may be carry-over from other donors' samples.

The sample holds a few counts of this clonotype. This chain connects TRBV19 to TRBJ2-2; unclear D gene. V lost 1 base, J lost 4 bases, and 7 bases lay in between. Germline V gene sequence: CDR1 LNHDA, CDR2 SQIVND (reference sequence). The CDR3 sequence is 14 residues long. CDR3 sequence: CASSIASGTGELFF. The CDR3 nucleotides are TGTGCCAGTAGTATAGCCTCGGGCACCGGGGAGCTGTTTTTT. The variable domain in full, with the rest retrieved from reference TRBV19 and TRBJ2-2, is DGGITQSPKYLFRKEGQNVTLSCEQNLNHDAMYWYRQDPGQGLRLIYYSQIVNDFQKGDIAEGYSVSREKKESFPLTVTSAQKNPTAFYLCASSIASGTGELFFGEGSRLTVL.

The J gene is TRBJ1-2, the V gene TRBV29-1; 7 bases align to TRBD1. CDR3 length: 15 amino acids. J was trimmed by 0 bases and V by 8 bases; bases with no gene match: 12. CDR1 SQVTM and CDR2 ANQGSEA come from the germline V gene. The CDR3 nucleotides are TGCAGCCCGTTCCCTCCGGACAGGACTAACTATGGCTACACCTTC. It translates to CSPFPPDRTNYGYTF.

The V gene is TRBV18, the J gene TRBJ2-2; D might be TRBD1 (5 bases). Trimming removed 1 base at V and 4 bases at J, with 19 bases between. The CDR3 is 18 amino acids. Germline V gene data show CDR1 as KGHSH and CDR2 as LQKENI. The CDR3 sequence: CASSPLSQGSRITGELFF. CDR3 nucleotide sequence: TGTGCCAGCTCACCACTCTCTCAGGGAAGTCGAATCACCGGGGAGCTGTTTTTT.

This clonotype appeared a few times. The chain carries TRBV4-1 and TRBJ2-5, with D hard to call. The CDR3 is 14 amino acids. V was trimmed by 0 bases and J by 7 bases, leaving 12 bases between them. Germline assignment: CDR1 MGHRA and CDR2 YSYEKL. This CDR3 is CASSQDTVAGTQYF. The CDR3 DNA sequence: TGCGCCAGCAGCCAAGATACAGTGGCCGGGACCCAGTACTTC.

This clonotype was counted only a few times. V usage is TRBV7-6 and J usage is TRBJ2-3, with 12 bases lining up with TRBD2. This CDR3 has 15 residues. V lost 2 bases and J lost 6; bases outside the gene matches: 3. The germline CDR1 and CDR2 sequences are SGHVS and FNYEAQ. CDR3 amino acids: CASSLLAGGSDTQYF. In DNA form, the CDR3 reads TGTGCCAGCAGCTTACTAGCGGGAGGGTCCGATACGCAGTATTTT.

This clonotype appeared a few times. V is TRBV7-2 and J is TRBJ1-6; D unresolved. The germline gives CDR1 SGHTA, CDR2 FQGNSA. The CDR3 sequence is 16 residues long. The ends were cut back, 1 base at V and 2 bases at J, with 9 bases in the middle. CDR3 protein: CASSLEGFTYNSPLHF. The CDR3, as DNA: TGTGCCAGCAGCTTAGAGGGTTTTACCTATAATTCACCCCTCCACTTT. Supplemented by reference TRBV7-2 and TRBJ1-6, the full variable domain reads GAGVSQSPSNKVTEKGKDVELRCDPISGHTALYWYRQSLGQGLEFLIYFQGNSAPDKSGLPSDRFSAERTGGSVSTLTIQRTQQEDSAVYLCASSLEGFTYNSPLHFGNGTRLTVT.

This clonotype was picked up a small number of times. The V gene is TRBV19, the J gene TRBJ1-2; 7 positions agree with TRBD1. Germline CDR1 and CDR2: LNHDA and SQIVND (reference sequence). This CDR3 spans 14 amino acids. With V trimmed by 5 bases and J by 8 bases, 11 bases remained unmatched. The CDR3 is CASSSFDRAGGYTF. In DNA form, the CDR3 reads TGTGCCAGTAGTTCTTTCGACAGGGCCGGGGGCTACACCTTC. Full variable domain (missing parts from reference TRBV19 and TRBJ1-2): DGGITQSPKYLFRKEGQNVTLSCEQNLNHDAMYWYRQDPGQGLRLIYYSQIVNDFQKGDIAEGYSVSREKKESFPLTVTSAQKNPTAFYLCASSSFDRAGGYTFGSGTRLTVV.

This clonotype was recorded a few times. The V and J genes are TRBV27 and TRBJ1-1; 7 bases align to TRBD1. CDR1 is MNHEY, CDR2 SMNVEV, per germline (reference sequence). With V trimmed by 6 bases and J by 1 base, 17 bases remained unmatched. The CDR3 has 18 amino acids. This chain's CDR3 is CASREGGYRGAKNTEAFF. CDR3 bases: TGTGCCAGCAGAGAAGGGGGGTACAGGGGAGCCAAGAACACTGAAGCTTTCTTT.

V gene TRBV7-4 combines with J gene TRBJ2-5; 7 bases agree with TRBD2. V was pared by 5 bases and J by 5 bases, with 17 bases of the junction left unmatched. Germline V CDR1 and CDR2: SGHVT, SQSDAQ. The CDR3 has 17 residues. The CDR3 DNA follows: TGTGCCAGCAGCCCGCGGGGTAGCGGGCCTCCGGGGGAGACCCAGTACTTC. As protein: CASSPRGSGPPGETQYF.

The rearrangement links TRBV11-2 to TRBJ2-2; tentatively, D is TRBD1 or TRBD2 (6 bases each). The V and J ends lost 6 bases and 6 bases respectively, with 20 bases between them. Germline V gene lookup returns CDR1 SGHAT and CDR2 FQNNGV. The CDR3 has 16 residues. The CDR3 region has the DNA TGTGCCAGCAGTCTAGGGGGTCAGGGCGGGGCCGGGGAGCTGTTTTTT. It encodes CASSLGGQGGAGELFF.

This clonotype was seen only a few times. The genes are TRBV30 and TRBJ2-5; TRBD2 agrees at 13 bases. J gave up 5 bases and V 8 bases, and 5 bases lay outside the gene matches. The CDR3 consists of 13 residues. CDR1 GTSNPN and CDR2 SVGIG come from the germline V gene (reference sequence). CDR3 DNA: TGTGCCGGACAACTAGCGGGAGGGGAGACCCAGTACTTC. It yields the protein CAGQLAGGETQYF.

The V call is TRBV14, the J call TRBJ2-1, with 8 bases lining up with TRBD2. CDR1 SGHDN and CDR2 FVKESK come from the germline V gene. V trimming: 1 base; J trimming: 7 bases; junction bases outside the gene matches: 9. The CDR3 runs 16 residues. CDR3 sequence (DNA): TGTGCCAGCAGCCAAGTGTTGACTAGCGTAGAAAATGAGCAGTTCTTC. Protein sequence: CASSQVLTSVENEQFF.

The genes are TRBV7-2 and TRBJ2-7, with D perhaps matching TRBD1 or TRBD2 (5 bases each). The V end was cut by 1 base, the J end by 2 bases, with 15 bases between. Germline CDR1 SGHTA, CDR2 FQGNSA. CDR3 size: 16 residues. The chain's CDR3 is CASSLGGTARPYEQYF. The CDR3 DNA reads as TGTGCCAGCAGCTTAGGGGGGACGGCCCGACCCTACGAGCAGTACTTC.

Only a few counts were recorded for this clonotype. The rearrangement uses TRBV7-2 and TRBJ2-5; the D gene could be TRBD1 or TRBD2 (5 bases each). The ends were cut back, 2 bases at V and 5 bases at J, with 9 bases in the middle. This CDR3 spans 13 amino acids. Per the germline V gene, CDR1 is SGHTA and CDR2 is FQGNSA. The CDR3 reads CASSLPWGETQYF. DNA of the CDR3: TGTGCCAGCAGCTTACCGTGGGGGGAGACCCAGTACTTC.

This clonotype showed up just a few times. In DNA form, the CDR3 reads TGTGCCAGCAGCTTTCCGACGGGACAGGGCACCCTTTCTGGAGGAAACACCATATATTTT. It is translated as CASSFPTGQGTLSGGNTIYF. The chain is built from TRBV7-9 and TRBJ1-3, with 9 bases fitting TRBD1. Germline CDR1 and CDR2: SEHNR and FQNEAQ (reference sequence). There are 20 residues in the CDR3. V lost 3 bases to trimming and J lost 4 bases; unmatched junction nucleotides: 19.

In this sample, this clonotype turned up a few times. The V call is TRBV7-2, the J call TRBJ2-7, with D perhaps TRBD1 or TRBD2 (5 bases each). V was trimmed by 4 bases and J by 0 bases, leaving 28 bases between them. This CDR3 has 20 amino acids. Per the germline V gene, CDR1 is SGHTA and CDR2 is FQGNSA. The CDR3: CASSSPYSRDPTGSSYEQYF. CDR3 nucleotide sequence: TGTGCCAGCAGCTCGCCCTACTCCCGGGACCCCACTGGGAGCTCCTACGAGCAGTACTTC.

The J gene is TRBJ2-5, the V gene TRBV7-2, with D uncertain. This CDR3 has 12 amino acids. Germline lookup yields CDR1 SGHTA and CDR2 FQGNSA. Trimming removed 5 bases at V and 2 bases at J, with 6 bases between. CDR3 nucleotide sequence: TGTGCCAGCAGCATAAGGCAAGAGACCCAGTACTTC. Protein: CASSIRQETQYF.

V usage is TRBV6-5 and J usage is TRBJ2-1; TRBD2 matches at 8 bases. Germline V gene sequence: CDR1 MNHEY, CDR2 SVGAGI. The CDR3 is made up of 11 amino acids. V shed 6 bases, J shed 10 bases, and the junction held 2 bases outside the gene matches. The CDR3 spells CASRREGEQFF. The CDR3 DNA follows: TGTGCCAGCAGACGGGAGGGCGAGCAGTTCTTC.

This clonotype was detected only a few times. This chain connects TRBV12-3 or TRBV12-4 to TRBJ2-3; the D gene is possibly TRBD2 (5 bases). V was shortened by 3 bases and J by 1 base, with 17 bases between the two germline ends. There are 17 residues in the CDR3. The CDR3 loop reads CASSFFGGLKGTDTQYF. CDR3 DNA: TGTGCCAGCAGTTTTTTCGGCGGACTTAAAGGCACAGATACGCAGTATTTT.

The V gene is TRBV5-1, the J gene TRBJ2-3; 11 bases agree with TRBD2. The ends lost 10 bases at V and 2 bases at J; junction bases unmatched: 6. Germline CDR1 reads SGHRS; CDR2 reads YFSETQ. CDR3 length equals 14 residues. In DNA, the CDR3 is TGCGCCGGCTCACTAGCGGGAGTCACAGATACGCAGTATTTT. Translation gives CAGSLAGVTDTQYF.

The chain carries TRBV7-2 and TRBJ2-7; tentatively, D is TRBD2 (5 bases). The CDR3 is 14 amino acids. Trimming cost V 0 bases and J 3 bases, with 9 bases left between them. Germline V CDR1 and CDR2: SGHTA, FQGNSA. The CDR3 spells CASSLAGVYYEQYF. In nucleotides, the CDR3 is TGTGCCAGCAGCTTAGCGGGAGTCTACTACGAGCAGTACTTC.

CDR3 sequence reads: CASSLGREREQYF. Written as DNA, the CDR3 is TGTGCCAGCAGCTTAGGCCGGGAGAGGGAGCAGTACTTC. The chain joins TRBV7-8 to TRBJ2-7, with TRBD2 as a possible D gene (6 bases). The CDR3 covers 13 residues. Deletions cut 1 base from V and 7 bases from J, with 11 bases between. Germline V gene data show CDR1 as SGHVS and CDR2 as FQNEAQ. Based on the CDR3 plus reference TRBV7-8 and TRBJ2-7, the full variable domain is GAGVSQSPRYKVAKRGQDVALRCDPISGHVSLFWYQQALGQGPEFLTYFQNEAQLDKSGLPSDRFFAERPEGSVSTLKIQRTQQEDSAVYLCASSLGREREQYFGPGTRLTVT.

The chain links TRBV11-3 to TRBJ2-1, with 14 bases identical to TRBD2. J gave up 0 bases and V 3 bases, and 4 bases lay outside the gene matches. CDR1 is SGHNT, CDR2 YENEEA, per germline. The CDR3 consists of 18 residues. Here the CDR3 reads CASSFSGTSGSSYNEQFF. The CDR3 region has the DNA TGTGCCAGCAGCTTTTCCGGGACTAGCGGGAGCTCCTACAATGAGCAGTTCTTC.

The rearrangement links TRBV11-1 to TRBJ2-6; 9 nucleotides align to TRBD1. Trimming took 7 bases from V and 2 from J; bases not matched to a gene: 9. Germline lookup yields CDR1 SGHAT and CDR2 FQDESV (reference sequence). This CDR3 spans 17 amino acids. This CDR3 reads CASNPRTGVAGANVLTF. The CDR3, as DNA: TGTGCCAGCAACCCCCGGACAGGGGTGGCTGGGGCCAACGTCCTGACTTTC.

This clonotype has more than one count but fewer than ten. This chain connects TRBV20-1 to TRBJ2-1; 12 bases map to TRBD2. Per the germline V gene, CDR1 is DFQATT and CDR2 is SNEGSKA (reference sequence). CDR3 length equals 18 residues. The trim removed 5 bases at V and 0 bases at J, leaving 11 bases unmatched. This chain's CDR3 is CSAPRTSGIPLSYNEQFF. In DNA form, the CDR3 reads TGCAGTGCTCCGCGGACTAGCGGGATACCCCTCTCCTACAATGAGCAGTTCTTC.

The gene calls are TRBV18 and TRBJ2-1; the D call may be TRBD1 or TRBD2 (6 bases each). V was pared by 3 bases and J by 6 bases, with 18 bases between. The CDR3 runs 16 residues. CDR1 is KGHSH and CDR2 is LQKENI in the germline V gene. CDR3 sequence: CASSPPGGGTRNEQFF. The CDR3 DNA sequence: TGTGCCAGCTCACCTCCCGGAGGGGGGACTCGCAATGAGCAGTTCTTC.

The chain recombines TRBV14 with TRBJ1-1, with no clear D. CDR1 and CDR2 from the germline V gene are SGHDN and FVKESK. V was trimmed by 1 base and J by 5 bases, leaving 8 bases between them. The CDR3 has 13 residues. The CDR3 DNA follows: TGTGCCAGCAGCCAAGCTGTGGGGACTGAAGCTTTCTTT. It encodes CASSQAVGTEAFF. The entire variable domain, with the rest obtained from reference TRBV14 and TRBJ1-1, is as follows: EAGVTQFPSHSVIEKGQTVTLRCDPISGHDNLYWYRRVMGKEIKFLLHFVKESKQDESGMPNNRFLAERTGGTYSTLKVQPAELEDSGVYFCASSQAVGTEAFFGQGTRLTVV.

V is TRBV12-3 or TRBV12-4 and J is TRBJ2-5, with 8 bases identical to TRBD2. The CDR3 is 14 residues long. J gave up 5 bases and V 5 bases, and 7 bases lay outside the gene matches. The CDR3 DNA follows: TGTGCCAGCAGTCTGACGGGGACTAGGGAGACCCAGTACTTC. It is translated as CASSLTGTRETQYF.

The chain joins TRBV11-2 to TRBJ2-3, with a tentative D call TRBD2 (7 bases). This CDR3 is 15 amino acids long. Germline V gives CDR1 SGHAT, CDR2 FQNNGV. Trimming removed 4 bases at V and 6 bases at J, with 17 bases between. The CDR3: CASSYVAGAMDTQYF. The CDR3 region has the DNA TGTGCCAGCAGCTACGTGGCGGGGGCCATGGATACGCAGTATTTT. Filled out from reference TRBV11-2 and TRBJ2-3, the complete variable domain reads EAGVAQSPRYKIIEKRQSVAFWCNPISGHATLYWYQQILGQGPKLLIQFQNNGVVDDSQLPKDRFSAERLKGVDSTLKIQPAKLEDSAVYLCASSYVAGAMDTQYFGPGTRLTVL.

The chain is built from TRBV6-5 and TRBJ1-3, with 7 bases identical to TRBD1. Germline V gene data show CDR1 as MNHEY and CDR2 as SVGAGI. J lost 3 bases, V lost 5 bases, and 7 bases had no gene match. This CDR3 is built from 15 residues. CDR3 loop: CASSHRGYSGNTIYF. The DNA of the CDR3 is TGTGCCAGCAGTCACAGGGGCTACAGTGGAAACACCATATATTTT.

This clonotype has only a few counts. The V and J genes are TRBV7-8 and TRBJ2-3; 13 bases line up with TRBD2. CDR1 is SGHVS and CDR2 is FQNEAQ in the germline V gene. V was clipped by 1 base and J by 6 bases; unmatched bases: 4. CDR3 length: 16 amino acids. The CDR3 here is CASSLGLAGGSDTQYF. The DNA for the CDR3 is TGTGCCAGCAGCTTAGGACTAGCGGGAGGTTCCGATACGCAGTATTTT.

This clonotype has only a few counts. One end of the junction does not line up with germline, which may come from a read error. The chain links TRBV6-1 to TRBJ2-3; 10 bases are shared with TRBD2. This CDR3 has 18 residues. Per the germline V gene, CDR1 is MNHNS and CDR2 is SASEGT. The CDR3 is CASREAGGPYGSPDTQYF. Written as DNA, the CDR3 is TGTGCCAGCAGAGAAGCGGGAGGGCCATACGGGTCCCCAGATACGCAGTATTTT.